The entry that follows covers one T cell receptor (beta chain) sequence. Germline is not matched at one junction end, which may reflect a read error. Method: immunoSEQ multiplex PCR; TCRdb's copy keeps in-frame clones and lacks some. This table holds 200,000 to 300,000 clones, roughly 88% found once. This entry comes from a study of blood T cell repertoires in COVID-19. Germline lookup yields CDR1 SGHRS and CDR2 YFSETQ. The length of the CDR3 is 15 residues. The specimen was PBMCs or T cells enriched from blood (not recorded which). This sequence originates from a woman between 50 and 59 years old who had recovered from COVID-19. The gene calls are TRBV5-1 and TRBJ2-2; TRBD2 is a possible D gene (6 bases). The CDR3 nucleotides read TGCGCCAGCAGATTGGAAGGGGCGGGGACCGGGGAGCTGTTTTTT. It specifies CASRLEGAGTGELFF.